This note documents a single TCR beta chain sequence. At the DNA level, this CDR3 is encoded by other sequences in the same sample as well. CDR1 and CDR2 (germline): MNHNS, SASEGT. The CDR3 loop spans 13 amino acids. V lost 0 bases to trimming and J lost 7 bases, with 7 bases between them. The data are from a study of cytomegalovirus exposure and HLA in healthy donors. Vbeta (60) and Jbeta (13) primers were used in the PCR. Using immunoSEQ multiplex PCR, the repertoire was profiled, and TCRdb retains in-frame clones only, with some absent. Among 120,000 or so clones listed, 55% to 75% were seen once. This clonotype was sampled from a man aged 30 to 45 in good health and CMV-seronegative. V usage is TRBV6-1 and J usage is TRBJ2-1; D is uncertain. The sequenced sample consisted of PBMCs. The CDR3 sequence: CASSEASFNEQFF. The CDR3 DNA sequence: TGTGCCAGCAGTGAAGCTAGCTTTAATGAGCAGTTCTTC.